The next 12 T cell receptor beta chains were all read from a single sample in a study of naive and memory T cell subsets. An equimolar mix of two oligonucleotides served as the beta constant-region primer for TRBC1 and TRBC2. Four rounds of PCR amplified the ligated cDNA using nested alpha and beta constant-region primers plus SP2. One entry per CDR3 protein results from TCRdb running MiXCR on the UMI-ligation and nested PCR reads. The sample records about 120,000 distinct CDR3 sequences, 35% to 40% being singletons. Sequencing was done on a sample of central memory CD4+ T cells from blood. The receptors here all came from a human donor in good health.

The table lists this clonotype with a few counts. V gene TRBV7-6 combines with J gene TRBJ1-1; no firm D call. The germline V gene encodes CDR1 SGHVS and CDR2 FNYEAQ. Deletions cut 6 bases from V and 1 base from J, with 9 bases between. This CDR3 is 13 amino acids long. In DNA, the CDR3 is TGTGCCAGCAGACGTACAGAGAACACTGAAGCTTTCTTT. Its translation: CASRRTENTEAFF.

The chain is built from TRBV19 and TRBJ2-1; D remains ambiguous. This CDR3 is built from 15 residues. V was clipped by 4 bases and J by 0 bases, with 10 bases between them. CDR1 and CDR2 from the germline V gene are LNHDA and SQIVND (reference sequence). The chain's CDR3 is CASSTLVSSYNEQFF. CDR3 coding DNA: TGTGCCAGTAGTACCTTAGTCAGCTCCTACAATGAGCAGTTCTTC.

CDR3 DNA: TGTGCCAGCATGTTGGGCGGGGTTAGCACAGATACGCAGTATTTT. It yields the protein CASMLGGVSTDTQYF. This rearrangement joins TRBV12-3 or TRBV12-4 to TRBJ2-3; D is possibly TRBD2 (6 bases). The V gene lost 7 bases and the J gene lost 0 bases, with 14 bases spanning the gap. The CDR3 runs 15 residues.

This clonotype came up a few times. The chain recombines TRBV18 with TRBJ2-3; D gene uncertain. Germline CDR1 reads KGHSH; CDR2 reads LQKENI. The CDR3 is made up of 16 amino acids. V was trimmed by 3 bases and J by 2 bases, leaving 15 bases between them. CDR3 bases: TGTGCCAGCTCACCTATGATAGTGCAAACCACAGATACGCAGTATTTT. Its protein product is CASSPMIVQTTDTQYF.

The V gene is TRBV6-2 or TRBV6-3, the J gene TRBJ1-5; perhaps TRBD1 as D (6 bases). The germline V and J ends were trimmed by 6 bases and 7 bases, with 13 bases remaining between them. Germline V gene sequence: CDR1 MNHEY, CDR2 SVGEGT. This CDR3 spans 13 amino acids. The CDR3 DNA follows: TGTGCCAGCAGGTCGGGGGCGAAGCAGCCCCAGCATTTT. Its protein is CASRSGAKQPQHF.

The gene calls are TRBV5-5 and TRBJ2-7, with a tentative D call TRBD2 (5 bases). V was cut by 1 base and J by 2 bases, with 13 bases left in between. This CDR3 region has 15 residues. Germline CDR1 reads SGHKS; CDR2 reads YYEKEE (reference sequence). The CDR3, as DNA: TGTGCCAGCAGCTTGTCAGGAGGATTAACCTACGAGCAGTACTTC. Translation gives CASSLSGGLTYEQYF.

The genes are TRBV3-1 and TRBJ1-3; D may be TRBD1 (5 bases). Germline V gives CDR1 LGHDT, CDR2 YNNKEL (reference sequence). The CDR3 consists of 15 residues. V was trimmed by 5 bases and J by 0 bases, leaving 11 bases between them. The CDR3 region is CASSVDSFSGNTIYF. The CDR3 nucleotides are TGTGCCAGCAGCGTAGACAGCTTCTCTGGAAACACCATATATTTT.

The chain joins TRBV7-9 to TRBJ2-3; possible D gene TRBD1, 6 bases. V was cut by 9 bases and J by 2 bases, with 12 bases left in between. From germline, CDR1 is SEHNR and CDR2 FQNEAQ (reference sequence). The CDR3 covers 13 residues. CDR3 bases: TGTGCCAGTAACCGGGACACCACAGATACGCAGTATTTT. This gives the protein CASNRDTTDTQYF.

The chain links TRBV10-3 to TRBJ2-5; 10 nucleotides agree with TRBD1. CDR3 length: 17 amino acids. Looked up from germline, CDR1 is ENHRY and CDR2 is SYGVKD. The junction had 16 bases not matched to a gene; V was cut back by 7 bases and J by 5 bases. CDR3 bases: TGTGCCATCACTCACCCGGGGGGGGGACAGGGGACGGAGACCCAGTACTTC. Its protein product is CAITHPGGGQGTETQYF.

This chain uses TRBV12-3 or TRBV12-4 with TRBJ2-1; the match to TRBD2 covers 9 bases. This CDR3 has 20 residues. V trimming: 1 base; J trimming: 2 bases; junction bases outside the gene matches: 15. The CDR3 loop is CASSLEPLWTSAYPYNEQFF. The CDR3 DNA is TGTGCCAGCAGTTTAGAGCCTCTATGGACTAGCGCGTACCCCTACAATGAGCAGTTCTTC.

The chain couples TRBV28 to TRBJ1-5, with 9 positions matching TRBD1. Germline V lookup: CDR1 MDHEN, CDR2 SYDVKM. V lost 3 bases and J lost 5; bases outside the gene matches: 8. The CDR3 contains 16 residues. CDR3 loop: CASSFSERTGDQPQHF. In DNA, the CDR3 is TGTGCCAGCAGTTTTTCTGAAAGGACAGGGGATCAGCCCCAGCATTTT.

CDR3 sequence: CASRARTSGIYNEQFF. As DNA, the CDR3 is TGTGCCAGCAGAGCCCGGACTAGCGGGATCTACAATGAGCAGTTCTTC. The chain has TRBV6-6 and TRBJ2-1, with 12 bases lining up with TRBD2. Germline-derived CDR1 and CDR2 are MNHNY and SVGAGI (reference sequence). V shed 6 bases, J shed 3 bases, and the junction held 6 bases outside the gene matches. The CDR3 consists of 16 residues.